Each of the 18 T cell receptor beta chains below was sequenced from the same sample in a study of cytotoxic CD8 clonotypes in ibrutinib-treated CLL. The method was immunoSEQ multiplex PCR; TCRdb's version includes in-frame clones alone and lacks a portion of them. Of over 200,000 clones listed, 65% to 80% were seen once; the top ten hold 5.9%. Sequencing was performed on PBMCs, taken after 12 months of ibrutinib treatment. These receptors all come from a human donor with chronic lymphocytic leukemia.

V and J are TRBV9 and TRBJ2-2; 13 positions agree with TRBD2. J gave up 6 bases and V 0 bases, and 5 bases lay outside the gene matches. Germline CDR1 SGDLS, CDR2 YYNGEE. The CDR3 extends over 17 amino acids. The CDR3 DNA reads TGTGCCAGCAGCGTAGACCGGACTAGCGGGAGTCCCGGGGAGCTGTTTTTT. As protein: CASSVDRTSGSPGELFF.

This sequence joins TRBV18 and TRBJ1-1; D gene uncertain. V was cut by 3 bases and J by 0 bases, with 23 bases left in between. The germline V gene encodes CDR1 KGHSH and CDR2 LQKENI. The CDR3 spans 19 residues. The CDR3, as DNA: TGTGCCAGCTCACCTGACAACACTCGGAGCTCTCGGCTGAACACTGAAGCTTTCTTT. Translated: CASSPDNTRSSRLNTEAFF.

The chain has TRBV30 and TRBJ2-3, with D possibly being TRBD2 (6 bases). The germline V gene has CDR1 GTSNPN and CDR2 SVGIG (reference sequence). There are 13 residues in the CDR3. The V and J ends lost 4 bases and 2 bases respectively, with 10 bases between them. CDR3 sequence: CAWTGTFTDTQYF. The CDR3 region has the DNA TGTGCCTGGACTGGGACTTTCACAGATACGCAGTATTTT. Full variable domain (rest looked up from reference TRBV30 and TRBJ2-3): SQTIHQWPATLVQPVGSPLSLECTVEGTSNPNLYWYRQAAGRGLQLLFYSVGIGQISSEVPQNLSASRPQDRQFILSSKKLLLSDSGFYLCAWTGTFTDTQYFGPGTRLTVL.

The CDR3 sequence is CASSQTRTSTDTQYF. The CDR3 DNA reads as TGCGCCAGCAGCCAAACTCGGACGAGTACAGATACGCAGTATTTT. The rearrangement uses TRBV4-3 and TRBJ2-3; no clear D gene. The CDR3 runs 15 residues. Germline V gene sequence: CDR1 LGHNA, CDR2 YSLEER. V lost 2 bases, J lost 3 bases, and 12 bases lay in between.

The V gene is TRBV9, the J gene TRBJ1-2; unclear D gene. The V end lost 3 bases, the J end lost 8 bases, and 8 bases lay between the germline ends. This CDR3 contains 11 residues. Germline V gene lookup returns CDR1 SGDLS and CDR2 YYNGEE. CDR3 amino acids: CASSAQLGYTF. In DNA form, the CDR3 reads TGTGCCAGCAGCGCCCAACTGGGCTACACCTTC.

The chain carries TRBV6-5 and TRBJ2-1; no firm D call. From germline, CDR1 is MNHEY and CDR2 SVGAGI. This CDR3 contains 16 residues. The germline V and J ends were trimmed by 1 base and 7 bases, with 17 bases remaining between them. The CDR3 region has the DNA TGTGCCAGCAGTTACTTCAAGTCCTCTTCCCGAAATGAGCAGTTCTTC. This codes for CASSYFKSSSRNEQFF.

At least ten counts were recorded for this clone. This chain connects TRBV6-1 to TRBJ1-5; TRBD1 might be the D (6 bases). The CDR3 covers 15 residues. Germline-derived CDR1 and CDR2 are MNHNS and SASEGT. V gave up 8 bases and J gave up 4 bases, with 18 bases separating them. CDR3 protein: CASSVAGEGNQPQHF. CDR3 sequence (DNA): TGTGCCAGCTCGGTGGCAGGGGAGGGGAATCAGCCCCAGCATTTT.

V is TRBV27 and J is TRBJ2-7, with D perhaps assigned TRBD1 or TRBD2 (5 bases each). The CDR3 contains 13 residues. The V gene's germline CDR1 is MNHEY and CDR2 SMNVEV (reference sequence). V was pared by 3 bases and J by 7 bases, with 13 bases between. The CDR3 protein is CASSLIGTREQYF. The CDR3 bases are TGTGCCAGCAGTTTGATCGGGACGAGGGAGCAGTACTTC.

V and J are TRBV5-8 and TRBJ1-3; D ambiguous. Between the trimmed V and J ends, which lost 2 bases and 2 bases, there was a span of 11 bases. This CDR3 is built from 15 residues. CDR1 SGHTS and CDR2 YDEGEE come from the germline V gene. The CDR3 spells CASSFKLSAGNTIYF. As DNA, the CDR3 is TGTGCCAGCAGCTTTAAACTGTCGGCTGGAAACACCATATATTTT.

This clone was observed a handful of times. This rearrangement joins TRBV4-1 to TRBJ1-5; D ambiguous. V lost 5 bases and J 3 bases, leaving 14 bases between the germline ends. Germline V gives CDR1 MGHRA, CDR2 YSYEKL. This CDR3 is built from 15 residues. DNA of the CDR3: TGCGCCAGCAGCACTCCCGGACGGAACAATCAGCCCCAGCATTTT. This codes for CASSTPGRNNQPQHF.

The chain links TRBV9 to TRBJ1-6, with TRBD1 identical over 9 bases. The ends lost 4 bases at V and 10 bases at J; junction bases unmatched: 9. The V gene's germline CDR1 is SGDLS and CDR2 YYNGEE. CDR3 length: 15 amino acids. CDR3 coding DNA: TGTGCCAGCAGCCCAGAGACAGGGGGAGGCTCACCCCTCCACTTT. Its translation is CASSPETGGGSPLHF. Complete variable domain (other parts from reference TRBV9 and TRBJ1-6): DSGVTQTPKHLITATGQRVTLRCSPRSGDLSVYWYQQSLDQGLQFLIQYYNGEERAKGNILERFSAQQFPDLHSELNLSSLELGDSALYFCASSPETGGGSPLHFGNGTRLTVT.

There are many counts of this clone. The rearrangement links TRBV2 to TRBJ2-3, with 7 nucleotides matching TRBD1. V dropped 4 bases and J dropped 0; count of bases not matched to a gene: 4. CDR1 is SNHLY and CDR2 is FYNNEI in the germline V gene. CDR3 length equals 15 residues. CDR3 DNA sequence: TGTGCCAGCAGTGCGGGGACAGCTAGCACAGATACGCAGTATTTT. The encoded protein is CASSAGTASTDTQYF.

The table lists this clone with a count of one. J is TRBJ2-7 and V is TRBV9; 11 bases agree with TRBD1. CDR3 length: 15 amino acids. Germline loops: CDR1 SGDLS, CDR2 YYNGEE. The junction had 8 bases not matched to a gene; V was cut back by 2 bases and J by 7 bases. The CDR3 DNA sequence: TGTGCCAGCAGCGTCCACCCGGGACAGGGGGGGGAGCAGTACTTC. It specifies CASSVHPGQGGEQYF.

This clone was recorded once. The chain carries TRBV29-1 and TRBJ1-6; weak D call: TRBD1 (6 bases). This CDR3 region has 13 residues. Germline lookup yields CDR1 SQVTM and CDR2 ANQGSEA. The germline V and J ends were trimmed by 4 bases and 7 bases, with 11 bases remaining between them. The CDR3 coding sequence is TGCAGCGTTGCCCGGGACACAAATTCACCCCTCCACTTT. Protein product: CSVARDTNSPLHF.

This sequence joins TRBV19 and TRBJ1-2; D unresolved. Deletions cut 3 bases from V and 5 bases from J, with 10 bases between. The CDR3 sequence is 13 residues long. Germline-derived CDR1 and CDR2 are LNHDA and SQIVND (reference sequence). The CDR3 DNA reads as TGTGCCAGTAGTATGGGAAGTTATTATGGCTACACCTTC. Its protein is CASSMGSYYGYTF. The variable domain in full, with the rest retrieved from reference TRBV19 and TRBJ1-2, is DGGITQSPKYLFRKEGQNVTLSCEQNLNHDAMYWYRQDPGQGLRLIYYSQIVNDFQKGDIAEGYSVSREKKESFPLTVTSAQKNPTAFYLCASSMGSYYGYTFGSGTRLTVV.

This clone was recorded a few times. The chain couples TRBV18 to TRBJ2-7; no clear D gene. V gave up 0 bases and J gave up 3 bases, with 6 bases separating them. This CDR3 has 13 amino acids. CDR1 KGHSH and CDR2 LQKENI come from the germline V gene. CDR3 residues: CASSPPESYEQYF. CDR3 in DNA: TGTGCCAGCTCACCACCGGAGAGCTACGAGCAGTACTTC.

The V and J genes are TRBV4-3 and TRBJ1-5; possible D gene TRBD1, 6 bases. Trimming cost V 3 bases and J 7 bases, with 22 bases left between them. The CDR3 runs 17 residues. The germline gives CDR1 LGHNA, CDR2 YSLEER. The CDR3 bases are TGCGCCAGCAGCCAGTACACAGGGAAGGGCCTCGGCCAGCCCCAGCATTTT. It is translated as CASSQYTGKGLGQPQHF.

This chain connects TRBV7-2 to TRBJ2-5, with 10 nucleotides matching TRBD1. The germline CDR1 and CDR2 sequences are SGHTA and FQGNSA. V shed 5 bases and J 3 bases; nucleotides not matched to a gene: 6. The CDR3 extends over 15 amino acids. The CDR3 DNA follows: TGTGCCAGCAGCCTGGGACAGGGGTTTGAAGAGACCCAGTACTTC. It is translated as CASSLGQGFEETQYF.